These 5 T cell receptor beta chains originate from one sample sequenced in a study of human T cells and chemical hapten exposure. TCRdb used MiXCR to reprocess the RACE reads, holding one entry per CDR3 protein. This sample has 55,000 to 75,000 distinct CDR3 sequences; 9.5% to 15% occur once, and the top ten carry roughly 2.6%. The time point was: patch test 3, about 24 weeks after DPC sensitization. Noted treatment: therapeutic diphenylcyclopropenone sensitization with weekly scalp DPC. The sample here was whole blood, taken in connection with sensitization to the hapten diphenylcyclopropenone (DPC). These TCRs come from a man aged 30 to 39 with alopecia areata. Some clones in this sample may be carry-over from other donors' samples.

This clonotype was detected only a few times. V is TRBV5-1 and J is TRBJ2-3; 10 bases are shared with TRBD2. Germline CDR1 SGHRS, CDR2 YFSETQ. J gave up 4 bases and V 5 bases, and 4 bases lay outside the gene matches. The CDR3 consists of 14 residues. Written as DNA, the CDR3 is TGCGCCAGCAGGATAGCGGGGGGATCAGATACGCAGTATTTT. It codes for CASRIAGGSDTQYF.

This clonotype was seen a handful of times. The CDR3 DNA is TGTGCCAGCCTGTGGAGCCTGAACACTGAAGCTTTCTTT. This gives the protein CASLWSLNTEAFF. The chain recombines TRBV6-2 or TRBV6-3 with TRBJ1-1; D is uncertain. The CDR3 sequence is 13 residues long. Germline-derived CDR1 and CDR2 are MNHEY and SVGEGT. Trimming stripped 8 bases from V and 0 bases from J, with 10 bases between.

V usage is TRBV28 and J usage is TRBJ2-2, with 12 bases aligning to TRBD2. With V trimmed by 0 bases and J by 6 bases, 5 bases remained unmatched. The CDR3 covers 17 residues. Germline-derived CDR1 and CDR2 are MDHEN and SYDVKM. The CDR3 DNA reads as TGTGCCAGCAGTTTATGGCGGCTAGCGGGGGGGCCCGGGGAGCTGTTTTTT. Translation: CASSLWRLAGGPGELFF.

This clonotype appeared many times. As DNA, the CDR3 is TGTGCCAGCAGTTTGAAGGGCTTGGTCTACGAGCAGTACTTC. Amino acids: CASSLKGLVYEQYF. The chain combines TRBV28 with TRBJ2-7, with D unclear. V gave up 3 bases and J gave up 3 bases, with 12 bases separating them. CDR3 length: 14 residues. Germline lookup yields CDR1 MDHEN and CDR2 SYDVKM.

Comments on this clonotype: A single base separates this from a much larger clone, so it may be a read error. The chain couples TRBV6-2 or TRBV6-3 to TRBJ1-3; D gene unclear. The germline V and J ends were trimmed by 7 bases and 8 bases, with 15 bases remaining between them. Germline CDR1 and CDR2: MNHEY and SVGEGT. There are 13 residues in the CDR3. The CDR3 DNA reads TGTGCCAGCACCAGGACCCAAGAGGACACCATATATTTT. Its translation: CASTRTQEDTIYF.